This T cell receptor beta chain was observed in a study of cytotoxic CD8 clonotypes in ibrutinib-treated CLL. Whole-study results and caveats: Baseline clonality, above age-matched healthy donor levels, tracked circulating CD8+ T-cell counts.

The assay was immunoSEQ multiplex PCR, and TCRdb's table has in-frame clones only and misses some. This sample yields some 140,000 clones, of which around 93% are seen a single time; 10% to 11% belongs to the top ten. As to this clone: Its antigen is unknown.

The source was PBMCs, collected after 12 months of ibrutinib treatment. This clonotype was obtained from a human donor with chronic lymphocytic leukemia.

CDR3 nucleotides: TGTGCCAGCAGCTCAGAGATCGGACGGAAGACTGGGCATGGCTACACCTTC. It is translated as CASSSEIGRKTGHGYTF. The gene calls are TRBV7-6 and TRBJ1-2; no clear D gene. This CDR3 contains 17 residues. The germline CDR1 and CDR2 sequences are SGHVS and FNYEAQ. V shed 4 bases and J shed 6 bases, with 24 bases lying between them. Using reference TRBV7-6 and TRBJ1-2 for the parts outside the CDR3, the full variable domain is GAGVSQSPRYKVTKRGQDVALRCDPISGHVSLYWYRQALGQGPEFLTYFNYEAQQDKSGLPNDRFSAERPEGSISTLTIQRTEQRDSAMYRCASSSEIGRKTGHGYTFGSGTRLTVV.